This T cell receptor (beta chain) was sequenced during a study of blood T cell repertoires in COVID-19. This table comes from immunoSEQ multiplex PCR, and its TCRdb copy is limited to in-frame clones, with some not included. The sample lists under 300,000 clones; approximately 87% were seen once. The receptor was isolated from a man between 60 and 75 years old with acute or convalescent COVID-19. Sequenced sample: peripheral blood.

The CDR3 protein is CASSRNRDTNYGYTF. Here the CDR3 DNA reads TGTGCCAGCTCACGAAACCGGGACACAAACTATGGCTACACCTTC. The rearrangement links TRBV18 to TRBJ1-2; D is possibly TRBD1 (6 bases). V lost 4 bases and J lost 2, with 14 bases in between. The CDR3 length is 15 residues. The germline CDR1 and CDR2 sequences are KGHSH and LQKENI.